The next 5 T cell receptor beta chains were all read from a single sample in a study of shared clonotypes between healthy human individuals. Data came from immunoSEQ multiplex PCR; TCRdb stores just in-frame clones and leaves some out. The repertoire holds 110,000 or so clones, approximately 70% seen once, with just under 25% in the top ten. Sequencing used memory CD8+ T cells sorted from blood. As for subset: CD45RO+ cells pooled with CCR7-negative TemRA cells. These TCRs come from a woman aged 25 to 39 in good health.

This chain's CDR3 is CASSLWASGIHNTQYF. CDR3 nucleotide sequence: TGTGCCAGCAGCTTGTGGGCTAGCGGGATACACAATACGCAGTATTTT. The rearrangement uses TRBV5-6 and TRBJ2-3; 9 nucleotides agree with TRBD2. V dropped 1 base and J dropped 7; count of bases not matched to a gene: 10. Germline V gives CDR1 SGHDT, CDR2 YYEEEE. The CDR3 spans 16 residues.

V is TRBV11-2 and J is TRBJ2-7; D may be TRBD1 (6 bases). Germline V gives CDR1 SGHAT, CDR2 FQNNGV. This CDR3 is 14 amino acids long. Trimming took 5 bases from V and 5 from J, leaving 16 bases between them. CDR3 in amino acids: CASSPKVWGHEQYF. The DNA for the CDR3 is TGTGCCAGCAGCCCCAAAGTTTGGGGGCACGAGCAGTACTTC.

This clone was picked up a small number of times. The chain recombines TRBV28 with TRBJ1-1; maybe TRBD1 (6 bases). CDR1 is MDHEN and CDR2 is SYDVKM in the germline V gene. CDR3 length equals 13 residues. Trimming stripped 6 bases from V and 5 bases from J, with 13 bases between. CDR3: CASSQRTDTEAFF. As DNA, the CDR3 is TGTGCCAGCAGCCAACGGACAGATACTGAAGCTTTCTTT.

The V gene is TRBV15, the J gene TRBJ1-1; 9 nucleotides align to TRBD1. The CDR3 consists of 14 residues. The ends lost 3 bases at V and 3 bases at J; junction bases unmatched: 2. CDR1 and CDR2 (germline): LNHNV, YYDKDF (reference sequence). CDR3: CATSRRQGDTEAFF. CDR3 nucleotide sequence: TGTGCCACCAGCAGGAGACAGGGGGACACTGAAGCTTTCTTT.

V and J are TRBV6-5 and TRBJ1-3, with a tentative D call TRBD1 (5 bases). CDR3 size: 14 residues. V shed 4 bases and J shed 2 bases, with 9 bases lying between them. The germline CDR1 and CDR2 sequences are MNHEY and SVGAGI. The CDR3 sequence: CASSLRGTGNTIYF. The CDR3 DNA reads TGTGCCAGCAGTTTAAGGGGTACTGGAAACACCATATATTTT.